Each of the 29 T cell receptor beta chains below was sequenced from the same sample in a study of OX40 agonist ivuxolimab in advanced cancers. The repertoire was sequenced with immunoSEQ multiplex PCR; TCRdb's copy has only in-frame clones and lacks some. The sample holds about 59,000 clones, around 82% seen once. This material consisted of CD4+ or CD8+ T cells sorted from blood, taken in a trial of the OX40 agonist ivuxolimab. The receptors stem from an adult with an advanced solid tumor such as melanoma, head and neck, liver or kidney cancer.

V is TRBV7-2 and J is TRBJ2-5, with 8 bases aligning to TRBD1. The V segment lost 5 bases and the J segment 9 bases; nucleotides outside the gene matches: 5. This CDR3 region has 12 residues. Germline CDR1 reads SGHTA; CDR2 reads FQGNSA. The CDR3 sequence: CASSIGQGPQYF. For the CDR3, the DNA is TGTGCCAGCAGCATAGGACAGGGCCCCCAGTACTTC.

This chain uses TRBV2 with TRBJ2-1; the D gene is possibly TRBD1 (5 bases). Trimming stripped 2 bases from V and 5 bases from J, with 7 bases between. CDR3 length: 13 amino acids. In germline, CDR1 is SNHLY, CDR2 FYNNEI. The CDR3 region has the DNA TGTGCCAGCAGTGAACTAGGGGACAATGAGCAGTTCTTC. Protein product: CASSELGDNEQFF.

This clone was observed once. The chain couples TRBV28 to TRBJ2-5, with TRBD2 matching over 7 bases. The DNA end is more similar to TRBJ2-7, so the J call may be wrong. CDR1 and CDR2 from the germline V gene are MDHEN and SYDVKM. This CDR3 region has 14 residues. The CDR3 loop is CASSLAGATYEQYF. The CDR3 bases are TGTGCCAGCAGTTTGGCGGGAGCAACCTACGAGCAGTACTTC.

By sample fraction, this clone is medium-sized. This sample also contains other DNA sequences that code for the same CDR3. The chain is built from TRBV19 and TRBJ2-7, with 11 bases identical to TRBD1. The junction had 4 bases not matched to a gene; V was cut back by 5 bases and J by 7 bases. Germline CDR1 LNHDA, CDR2 SQIVND (reference sequence). This CDR3 comprises 13 residues. In DNA form, the CDR3 reads TGTGCCAGTAGTGGACAGGGGGCTGGGGAGCAGTACTTC. Translation: CASSGQGAGEQYF.

A remark on this clone: Germline and junction disagree at one end, which may indicate a read error. V gene TRBV6-5 combines with J gene TRBJ2-7; D is ambiguous. The CDR3 runs 13 residues. Germline V gene lookup returns CDR1 MNHEY and CDR2 SVGAGI. The DNA of the CDR3 is TGTGCCAGCACCTCCCGGGTCTCCGACGAGCAGTACTTC. This gives the protein CASTSRVSDEQYF.

This chain joins TRBV28 and TRBJ1-2, with 8 bases lining up with TRBD1. Unmatched junction bases numbered 17, after V lost 7 bases and J lost 7 bases. Germline CDR1 is MDHEN and CDR2 is SYDVKM. The CDR3 has 16 amino acids. The CDR3 coding sequence is TGTGCCAGCATTGTGGCAGGGGGCGCAGGTAGATCTGGCTACACCTTC. It yields the protein CASIVAGGAGRSGYTF.

V is TRBV5-1 and J is TRBJ1-4; 7 bases match TRBD1. CDR1 and CDR2 (germline): SGHRS, YFSETQ. V gave up 3 bases and J gave up 4 bases; unmatched junction bases: 0. The CDR3 contains 13 residues. This CDR3 reads CASSWDSNEKLFF. CDR3 in DNA: TGCGCCAGCAGCTGGGACAGTAATGAAAAACTGTTTTTT.

The chain couples TRBV5-5 to TRBJ2-1; no reliable D call. The CDR3 totals 10 residues. From germline, CDR1 is SGHKS and CDR2 YYEKEE (reference sequence). V dropped 2 bases and J dropped 7 bases, with 1 base sitting between them. The CDR3 DNA follows: TGTGCCAGCAGCTTAAATGAGCAGTTCTTC. Its translation is CASSLNEQFF.

This rearrangement joins TRBV7-2 to TRBJ1-2; 10 nucleotides match TRBD1. CDR1 SGHTA and CDR2 FQGNSA come from the germline V gene. J was trimmed by 6 bases and V by 1 base; bases with no gene match: 5. The CDR3 length is 15 residues. CDR3 coding DNA: TGTGCCAGCAGCTTAGAGGGGGACAGGGGTGATGGCTACACCTTC. It yields the protein CASSLEGDRGDGYTF.

The chain links TRBV18 to TRBJ2-1; D could derive from TRBD1 or TRBD2 (6 bases each). This CDR3 is built from 15 residues. Trimming left V 6 bases short and J 9 bases short, with 21 bases between. The germline V gene encodes CDR1 KGHSH and CDR2 LQKENI. Here the CDR3 reads CASSIRSGAGSEQFF. The CDR3 region has the DNA TGTGCCAGCTCGATTAGGTCGGGGGCTGGTAGTGAGCAGTTCTTC.

The rearrangement joins TRBV18 to TRBJ1-3, with no clear D. The CDR3 runs to 16 residues. The V and J ends lost 5 bases and 2 bases respectively, with 16 bases between them. Germline CDR1 KGHSH, CDR2 LQKENI. DNA of the CDR3: TGTGCCAGCTCAATTACAAGAGACGGTGCTGGAAACACCATATATTTT. The encoded protein is CASSITRDGAGNTIYF.

The chain combines TRBV28 with TRBJ2-5; a possible D gene is TRBD2 (6 bases). Germline lookup yields CDR1 MDHEN and CDR2 SYDVKM. The CDR3 covers 14 residues. Deletions cut 9 bases from V and 5 bases from J, with 19 bases between. Written as DNA, the CDR3 is TGTGCCAGTCGATCCTTACGCGGAGGGGAGACCCAGTACTTC. This translates into CASRSLRGGETQYF.

The gene calls are TRBV4-1 and TRBJ1-2, with D unresolved. The length of the CDR3 is 12 residues. Germline CDR1 MGHRA, CDR2 YSYEKL. The V end lost 2 bases, the J end lost 2 bases, and 3 bases lay between the germline ends. CDR3 amino acids: CASSQRNYGYTF. The CDR3 DNA reads as TGCGCCAGCAGCCAACGAAACTATGGCTACACCTTC.

The chain links TRBV7-9 to TRBJ1-2; no clear D gene. Per germline, CDR1 SEHNR and CDR2 FQNEAQ (reference sequence). The CDR3 contains 11 residues. With 5 bases removed from V and 5 bases from J, the gap between germline ends came to 6 bases. CDR3 DNA sequence: TGTGCCAGCAGCGCGTCATATGGCTACACCTTC. As protein: CASSASYGYTF.

CDR3 in DNA: TGTGCCAGCAGCTTGGGTTCAGGCGCAAAAGGGGCTGAAGCTTTCTTT. It translates to CASSLGSGAKGAEAFF. The chain recombines TRBV5-6 with TRBJ1-1, with a tentative D call TRBD1 (5 bases). Germline assignment: CDR1 SGHDT and CDR2 YYEEEE. The CDR3 runs to 16 residues. Between the trimmed V and J ends, which lost 0 bases and 6 bases, there was a span of 18 bases.

This chain joins TRBV15 and TRBJ2-3, with 10 bases aligning to TRBD1. The CDR3 is 16 amino acids. Losses at the gene ends were 0 bases for V and 5 bases for J; bases not matched to a gene: 5. CDR1 LNHNV and CDR2 YYDKDF come from the germline V gene (reference sequence). CDR3 in amino acids: CATSRDQGQGQDTQYF. DNA for the CDR3: TGTGCCACCAGCAGAGATCAGGGACAGGGGCAAGATACGCAGTATTTT.

The rearrangement links TRBV9 to TRBJ2-7; TRBD1 might be the D (5 bases). Germline V gives CDR1 SGDLS, CDR2 YYNGEE. There are 14 residues in the CDR3. Trimming shortened V by 2 bases and J by 7 bases, and 16 bases separated the two germline ends. Here the CDR3 reads CASSVNVQGSEQYF. The CDR3 DNA sequence: TGTGCCAGCAGCGTGAACGTTCAGGGTTCGGAGCAGTACTTC.

The chain carries TRBV5-6 and TRBJ1-5, with D unresolved. The CDR3 runs 13 residues. CDR1 SGHDT and CDR2 YYEEEE come from the germline V gene. Trimming cost V 0 bases and J 9 bases, with 10 bases left between them. In nucleotides, the CDR3 is TGTGCCAGCAGCTTGGGCCCGGTACGGCCCCAGCATTTT. Translating it yields CASSLGPVRPQHF.

This chain joins TRBV6-5 and TRBJ1-1, with unresolved D. The CDR3 loop spans 12 amino acids. The V and J ends lost 0 bases and 5 bases respectively, with 4 bases between them. Looked up from germline, CDR1 is MNHEY and CDR2 is SVGAGI. The CDR3 coding sequence is TGTGCCAGCAGTTACTCGAAAACTGAAGCTTTCTTT. As protein: CASSYSKTEAFF.

This chain joins TRBV14 and TRBJ1-1; D is uncertain. Germline V lookup: CDR1 SGHDN, CDR2 FVKESK. This CDR3 contains 14 residues. V dropped 4 bases and J dropped 2 bases, with 11 bases sitting between them. The CDR3, as DNA: TGTGCCAGCAGCCTAGTCGTCGGAAACACTGAAGCTTTCTTT. Translated: CASSLVVGNTEAFF. The full variable domain, completed using reference TRBV14 and TRBJ1-1, is EAGVTQFPSHSVIEKGQTVTLRCDPISGHDNLYWYRRVMGKEIKFLLHFVKESKQDESGMPNNRFLAERTGGTYSTLKVQPAELEDSGVYFCASSLVVGNTEAFFGQGTRLTVV.

The gene calls are TRBV5-1 and TRBJ2-1; D unclear. The CDR3 runs 16 residues. V shed 4 bases and J shed 0 bases, with 14 bases lying between them. Germline CDR1 reads SGHRS; CDR2 reads YFSETQ. The CDR3 reads CASSTVAPSSYNEQFF. CDR3 nucleotide sequence: TGCGCCAGCAGCACAGTAGCCCCGAGCTCCTACAATGAGCAGTTCTTC. The full variable domain, completed using reference TRBV5-1 and TRBJ2-1, is KAGVTQTPRYLIKTRGQQVTLSCSPISGHRSVSWYQQTPGQGLQFLFEYFSETQRNKGNFPGRFSGRQFSNSRSEMNVSTLELGDSALYLCASSTVAPSSYNEQFFGPGTRLTVL.

The chain employs TRBV7-2 and TRBJ1-4, with 8 bases lining up with TRBD1. Trimming removed 2 bases from V and 6 bases from J; junction bases left unmatched: 5. The CDR3 extends over 15 amino acids. The germline V gene encodes CDR1 SGHTA and CDR2 FQGNSA. The CDR3 loop reads CASSLQGARDEKLFF. DNA of the CDR3: TGTGCCAGCAGCTTACAGGGGGCTCGCGATGAAAAACTGTTTTTT. Together with reference TRBV7-2 and TRBJ1-4, the CDR3 gives the full variable domain: GAGVSQSPSNKVTEKGKDVELRCDPISGHTALYWYRQSLGQGLEFLIYFQGNSAPDKSGLPSDRFSAERTGGSVSTLTIQRTQQEDSAVYLCASSLQGARDEKLFFGSGTQLSVL.

This sequence joins TRBV7-8 and TRBJ2-3, with 10 positions matching TRBD1. Trimming at V came to 4 bases and at J to 6 bases, leaving 4 bases not matched to a gene. CDR3 length equals 14 residues. Per germline, CDR1 SGHVS and CDR2 FQNEAQ. CDR3 residues: CASSWGQGSDTQYF. CDR3 in DNA: TGTGCCAGCAGCTGGGGACAGGGGAGCGATACGCAGTATTTT.

The genes are TRBV27 and TRBJ1-3; a possible D gene is TRBD1 (6 bases). The CDR3 totals 14 residues. V was cut by 5 bases and J by 4 bases, with 12 bases left in between. Germline values: CDR1 MNHEY, CDR2 SMNVEV (reference sequence). In DNA, the CDR3 is TGTGCCAGCAGTCGAAGGGGGGAGGGAAACACCATATATTTT. This gives the protein CASSRRGEGNTIYF.

The rearrangement uses TRBV9 and TRBJ1-6; the D gene is possibly TRBD1 (5 bases). Germline CDR1 SGDLS, CDR2 YYNGEE. The germline V and J ends were trimmed by 3 bases and 3 bases, with 16 bases remaining between them. This CDR3 has 17 amino acids. CDR3 region: CASSAGPGLSYNSPLHF. CDR3 coding DNA: TGTGCCAGCAGCGCGGGCCCAGGGCTAAGCTATAATTCACCCCTCCACTTT.

The rearrangement links TRBV7-2 to TRBJ2-1; 7 nucleotides align to TRBD2. V shed 0 bases, J shed 7 bases, and the junction held 6 bases outside the gene matches. CDR3 length: 15 amino acids. Germline assignment: CDR1 SGHTA and CDR2 FQGNSA. CDR3 residues: CASSLAGGWSNEQFF. DNA for the CDR3: TGTGCCAGCAGCTTAGCGGGAGGGTGGTCTAATGAGCAGTTCTTC.

This chain joins TRBV6-1 and TRBJ1-1; no clear D gene. Germline loops: CDR1 MNHNS, CDR2 SASEGT. With 3 bases removed from V and 1 base from J, the gap between germline ends came to 6 bases. CDR3 size: 13 residues. Here the CDR3 reads CASSDTKNTEAFF. The CDR3 region has the DNA TGTGCCAGCAGTGACACCAAGAACACTGAAGCTTTCTTT.

This clone turned up a few times. The J gene is TRBJ1-3, the V gene TRBV28, with D unclear. The CDR3 consists of 13 residues. V dropped 6 bases and J dropped 4 bases, with 10 bases sitting between them. Germline CDR1 and CDR2: MDHEN and SYDVKM. CDR3 protein: CASSFGLGNTIYF. DNA for the CDR3: TGTGCCAGCAGCTTTGGACTCGGAAACACCATATATTTT.

V and J are TRBV28 and TRBJ2-7; possible D gene TRBD1, 7 bases. Germline loops: CDR1 MDHEN, CDR2 SYDVKM. Trimming removed 6 bases at V and 2 bases at J, with 17 bases between. The CDR3 has 15 amino acids. The CDR3 is CASRTSRDSPYEQYF. The CDR3 DNA reads as TGTGCCAGCAGGACTAGTCGGGACAGCCCCTACGAGCAGTACTTC.